This note documents a single TCR beta chain sequence. The sample originates from a study of T-cell reconstitution after alpha-beta-depleted transplantation in children. Unique molecular identifiers were built into the TCRbeta library. TCRdb reprocessed the PCR reads with MiXCR, giving one entry per CDR3 protein. The data contain more than 400,000 distinct CDR3 sequences, roughly 10% of them singletons. The CDR3 extends over 14 amino acids. Germline V gene sequence: CDR1 MNHEY, CDR2 SVGAGI. V was pared by 7 bases and J by 4 bases, with 7 bases of the junction left unmatched. The sequence derives from a female patient younger than 10 who had a stem cell transplant for aplastic anemia, so the T cells may come from the graft donor. The chain joins TRBV6-5 to TRBJ1-5; 7 bases line up with TRBD1. The specimen was PBMCs, mostly from graft donor cells, collected 180 days after TCRalphabeta/CD19-depleted stem cell transplant. The CDR3 region is CASTAAGGNQPQHF. CDR3 DNA sequence: TGTGCCAGCACGGCGGCAGGGGGTAATCAGCCCCAGCATTTT.